A selection of T cell receptor beta chains follows, all from one sample in a study of control samples from healthy donors and cancer patients. Using immunoSEQ multiplex PCR, the repertoire was profiled, and TCRdb retains in-frame clones only, with some absent. Among about 150,000 clones listed, approximately 94% were seen once. What was sequenced was blood. These receptors came from a woman in her late teens or twenties in good health. Both conserved end residues are part of each CDR3. The order of the fields is CDR3 DNA, CDR3 protein, D gene, J gene, V gene, clone size. D genes are given only for firm matches. Where a row states a size, it is once, few, many or the class of an expanded clone; other rows omit it.

CDR3nt: TGTGCCAGCAGCTTGACTAGCGGGACATACAATGAGCAGTTCTTC
CDR3aa: CASSLTSGTYNEQFF
d_gene: TRBD2
j_gene: TRBJ2-1
v_gene: TRBV5-4
abundance: NA

CDR3nt: TGTGCCAGCAGCTTAGGGGGTCAGGGGATAGGTAAGCAGTACTTC
CDR3aa: CASSLGGQGIGKQYF
d_gene: NA
j_gene: TRBJ2-7
v_gene: TRBV11-2
abundance: NA

CDR3nt: TGTGCCAGTCGGGGGGGCAGCGAGCAGTACTTC
CDR3aa: CASRGGSEQYF
d_gene: TRBD2
j_gene: TRBJ2-7
v_gene: TRBV18
abundance: NA

CDR3nt: TGTGCCAGTAGTATGACAGGGGCCAATAATTCACCCCTCCACTTT
CDR3aa: CASSMTGANNSPLHF
d_gene: TRBD1
j_gene: TRBJ1-6
v_gene: TRBV19
abundance: once

CDR3nt: TGTGCCAGCAGCTTACTCGGGGGGGCCTATGGCTACACCTTC
CDR3aa: CASSLLGGAYGYTF
d_gene: NA
j_gene: TRBJ1-2
v_gene: TRBV7-9
abundance: NA

CDR3nt: TGTGCCAGCAGCCATAATTACAGAGGCGGGGAGCTGTTTTTT
CDR3aa: CASSHNYRGGELFF
d_gene: NA
j_gene: TRBJ2-2
v_gene: TRBV14
abundance: NA

CDR3nt: TGTGCCATCAGTGAGGCCGGGACAGGGGATGGCTACACCTTC
CDR3aa: CAISEAGTGDGYTF
d_gene: TRBD1
j_gene: TRBJ1-2
v_gene: TRBV10-3
abundance: once

CDR3nt: TGTGCCAGCAGGCCCCGACAGGACATCTATGGCTACACCTTC
CDR3aa: CASRPRQDIYGYTF
d_gene: NA
j_gene: TRBJ1-2
v_gene: TRBV6-5
abundance: NA

CDR3nt: TGTGCCAGTAGTATCCGCCGCTCTGGAAACACCATATATTTT
CDR3aa: CASSIRRSGNTIYF
d_gene: NA
j_gene: TRBJ1-3
v_gene: TRBV19
abundance: NA

CDR3nt: TGTGCCAGCAGCGTCGGGGGGACGGGAGATACGCAGTATTTT
CDR3aa: CASSVGGTGDTQYF
d_gene: TRBD2
j_gene: TRBJ2-3
v_gene: TRBV9
abundance: NA

CDR3nt: TGTGCCAGCACCCCCCTTGGGGTTGATGAGCAGTTCTTC
CDR3aa: CASTPLGVDEQFF
d_gene: NA
j_gene: TRBJ2-1
v_gene: TRBV6-5
abundance: few

CDR3nt: TGCGCCAGCAGCCCGGCGGCAGGGGGCCACGAGCAGTACTTC
CDR3aa: CASSPAAGGHEQYF
d_gene: TRBD1
j_gene: TRBJ2-7
v_gene: TRBV4-1
abundance: NA

CDR3nt: TGTGCCAGTAGTCCTAAATACCCCTGGCCTGGGGATACGCAGTATTTT
CDR3aa: CASSPKYPWPGDTQYF
d_gene: NA
j_gene: TRBJ2-3
v_gene: TRBV19
abundance: few

CDR3nt: TGTGCCAGCAGTCCCAGGGAGTATGGCTACACCTTC
CDR3aa: CASSPREYGYTF
d_gene: NA
j_gene: TRBJ1-2
v_gene: TRBV28
abundance: NA

CDR3nt: TGTGCCACCGGGGCCCTGAGCCCCGGGGAGCTGTTTTTT
CDR3aa: CATGALSPGELFF
d_gene: NA
j_gene: TRBJ2-2
v_gene: TRBV5-4
abundance: once

CDR3nt: TGTGCCAGCAGCGGGGGCCGGGGTGAAAAACTGTTTTTT
CDR3aa: CASSGGRGEKLFF
d_gene: NA
j_gene: TRBJ1-4
v_gene: TRBV5-6
abundance: NA

CDR3nt: TGTGCCAGCAGCCAAGCGTCTCAGATTAAAAACATTCAGTACTTC
CDR3aa: CASSQASQIKNIQYF
d_gene: NA
j_gene: TRBJ2-4
v_gene: TRBV4-2
abundance: NA

CDR3nt: TGTGCCAGCAGCGGGGACAGTCAAGAGACCCAGTACTTC
CDR3aa: CASSGDSQETQYF
d_gene: TRBD1
j_gene: TRBJ2-5
v_gene: TRBV9
abundance: NA

CDR3nt: TGTGCCAGTAGTAGGACCGGGCGAGATACGCAGTATTTT
CDR3aa: CASSRTGRDTQYF
d_gene: NA
j_gene: TRBJ2-3
v_gene: TRBV19
abundance: once

CDR3nt: TGTGCCAGCAGCGTAGACAGGGGTGGGACTGAAGCTTTCTTT
CDR3aa: CASSVDRGGTEAFF
d_gene: TRBD1
j_gene: TRBJ1-1
v_gene: TRBV11-3
abundance: NA

CDR3nt: TGTGCCAGCACCTCCCGAGGGGCGGGAGTGGAGACCCAGTACTTC
CDR3aa: CASTSRGAGVETQYF
d_gene: TRBD2
j_gene: TRBJ2-5
v_gene: TRBV6-5
abundance: NA

CDR3nt: TGTGCCAGTAGCATCAACAGCGGGGCTTTGGGTGAGCAGTTCTTC
CDR3aa: CASSINSGALGEQFF
d_gene: TRBD2
j_gene: TRBJ2-1
v_gene: TRBV19
abundance: NA

CDR3nt: TGTGCCAGCAGCTCCCGCCCAGAGAGACTGTTTTTT
CDR3aa: CASSSRPERLFF
d_gene: NA
j_gene: TRBJ1-4
v_gene: TRBV11-2
abundance: NA

CDR3nt: TGTGCCAGCAGCCAGTACAGTTACGAGCAGTACTTC
CDR3aa: CASSQYSYEQYF
d_gene: NA
j_gene: TRBJ2-7
v_gene: TRBV7-8
abundance: once

CDR3nt: TGTGCCGGCGGTCCCCCGGTAGGTGCCAATCAGCCCCAGCATTTT
CDR3aa: CAGGPPVGANQPQHF
d_gene: NA
j_gene: TRBJ1-5
v_gene: TRBV19
abundance: NA

CDR3nt: TGCGCCAGCAGTCCCTGGGTGCAGCTCATGAACACTGAAGCTTTCTTT
CDR3aa: CASSPWVQLMNTEAFF
d_gene: NA
j_gene: TRBJ1-1
v_gene: TRBV4-1
abundance: NA

CDR3nt: TGTGCCAGCAGCTCCTGGGGGGGAGGGGGCACTGAAGCTTTCTTT
CDR3aa: CASSSWGGGGTEAFF
d_gene: NA
j_gene: TRBJ1-1
v_gene: TRBV11-2
abundance: NA

CDR3nt: TGTGCCAGCCGGGACAGGGGAACGGATCAGCCCCAGCATTTT
CDR3aa: CASRDRGTDQPQHF
d_gene: TRBD1
j_gene: TRBJ1-5
v_gene: TRBV10-3
abundance: NA

CDR3nt: TGTGCCAGCAGTTTATGGGCAGGATCGAACACTGAAGCTTTCTTT
CDR3aa: CASSLWAGSNTEAFF
d_gene: NA
j_gene: TRBJ1-1
v_gene: TRBV28
abundance: NA

CDR3nt: TGTGCCAGCAGCTTAAACCCAGGGAACTATGGCTACACCTTC
CDR3aa: CASSLNPGNYGYTF
d_gene: NA
j_gene: TRBJ1-2
v_gene: TRBV7-9
abundance: NA

CDR3nt: TGTGCCAGCAGCTTACAGGGAGGAGGGCACTACGAGCAGTACTTC
CDR3aa: CASSLQGGGHYEQYF
d_gene: NA
j_gene: TRBJ2-7
v_gene: TRBV5-5
abundance: once

CDR3nt: TGCAGCGTTGAAATTGCGGGAGAGCAGTACTTC
CDR3aa: CSVEIAGEQYF
d_gene: NA
j_gene: TRBJ2-7
v_gene: TRBV29-1
abundance: NA

CDR3nt: TGTGCCAGCTTATCCAACGCGGGGGAAAAACTGTTTTTT
CDR3aa: CASLSNAGEKLFF
d_gene: NA
j_gene: TRBJ1-4
v_gene: TRBV6-5
abundance: NA

CDR3nt: TGCGCCAGCACGCGGACAGCGCTCCAAGAGACCCAGTACTTC
CDR3aa: CASTRTALQETQYF
d_gene: NA
j_gene: TRBJ2-5
v_gene: TRBV10-2
abundance: NA

CDR3nt: TGTGCCAGCAGCTTTTTTGTGGGGAGTAGTGGCTACACCTTC
CDR3aa: CASSFFVGSSGYTF
d_gene: NA
j_gene: TRBJ1-2
v_gene: TRBV7-2
abundance: NA

CDR3nt: TGTGCCAGCAGTTACCAGGGAGCTAACTATGGCTACACCTTC
CDR3aa: CASSYQGANYGYTF
d_gene: NA
j_gene: TRBJ1-2
v_gene: TRBV6-6
abundance: NA

CDR3nt: TGCGCCAGCAGCCAAGGGACGGGACCCTACGAGCAGTACTTC
CDR3aa: CASSQGTGPYEQYF
d_gene: NA
j_gene: TRBJ2-7
v_gene: TRBV4-1
abundance: NA

CDR3nt: TGTGCCGGCGACAGGGGGAACACTGAAGCTTTCTTT
CDR3aa: CAGDRGNTEAFF
d_gene: TRBD1
j_gene: TRBJ1-1
v_gene: TRBV3-1/TRBV3-2
abundance: NA

CDR3nt: TGTGCCAGCAGCTTGGCCTTATCGGGAGTCAATGAGCAGTTCTTC
CDR3aa: CASSLALSGVNEQFF
d_gene: NA
j_gene: TRBJ2-1
v_gene: TRBV5-4
abundance: once

CDR3nt: TGTGCCAGCAGCTTAATGAGATTCAATGAGCAGTTCTTC
CDR3aa: CASSLMRFNEQFF
d_gene: NA
j_gene: TRBJ2-1
v_gene: TRBV7-2
abundance: NA

CDR3nt: TGTGCCAGCAGTATAAACACAGATACGCAGTATTTT
CDR3aa: CASSINTDTQYF
d_gene: NA
j_gene: TRBJ2-3
v_gene: TRBV2
abundance: NA

CDR3nt: TGTGCCAGTAGTCGCCTCAACTATGGCTACACCTTC
CDR3aa: CASSRLNYGYTF
d_gene: NA
j_gene: TRBJ1-2
v_gene: TRBV19
abundance: NA